The 14 T cell receptor beta chains given below trace back to one sample, sequenced in a study of cytomegalovirus exposure and HLA in healthy donors. PCR amplification relied on 60 Vbeta primers (plus 13 Jbeta primers). Assay: immunoSEQ multiplex PCR; the TCRdb copy retains only in-frame clones and omits some. Altogether 110,000 to 150,000 clones are present, around 74% being singletons, with the ten largest covering about 4.3%. The sequenced sample consisted of PBMCs. The origin of the receptors is a man aged 18 to 30 in good health and CMV-seropositive.

The rearrangement joins TRBV28 to TRBJ2-4, with D tentatively TRBD1 (6 bases). V was trimmed by 6 bases and J by 8 bases, leaving 14 bases between them. CDR1 is MDHEN and CDR2 is SYDVKM in the germline V gene. CDR3 length equals 13 residues. CDR3 coding DNA: TGTGCCAGCAGACAGACAGGTGGGGACATTCAGTACTTC. It yields the protein CASRQTGGDIQYF.

This clone was seen a handful of times. This chain joins TRBV27 and TRBJ2-1; 7 nucleotides align to TRBD2. This CDR3 has 19 residues. After removal of 5 bases from V and 9 bases from J, the junction contained 25 bases not matched to a gene. The germline CDR1 and CDR2 sequences are MNHEY and SMNVEV (reference sequence). The DNA of the CDR3 is TGTGCCAGCAGTGGAGTTCGCCATAAGCGGGACTTCTATGGTACTGAGCAGTTCTTC. Its translation is CASSGVRHKRDFYGTEQFF.

DNA of the CDR3: TGCGCCAGCAGCCAGCGCAGCCTAGCGGGAGTTGACACCGGGGAGCTGTTTTTT. Protein: CASSQRSLAGVDTGELFF. The genes are TRBV4-3 and TRBJ2-2, with TRBD2 matching 10 bases. Trimming at V came to 3 bases and at J to 3 bases, leaving 10 bases not matched to a gene. Germline CDR1 and CDR2: LGHNA and YSLEER. This CDR3 spans 18 amino acids.

This sequence joins TRBV28 and TRBJ2-1; TRBD2 matches at 11 bases. V was clipped by 6 bases and J by 4 bases; unmatched bases: 8. This CDR3 is 16 amino acids long. CDR1 is MDHEN, CDR2 SYDVKM, per germline. The CDR3 is CASSPPGLAVYNEQFF. CDR3 bases: TGTGCCAGCAGCCCGCCGGGACTAGCGGTTTACAATGAGCAGTTCTTC.

The chain joins TRBV7-2 to TRBJ2-7, with D perhaps TRBD1 (5 bases). CDR1 and CDR2 (germline): SGHTA, FQGNSA. V lost 3 bases and J 7 bases, leaving 13 bases between the germline ends. The CDR3 runs 13 residues. The CDR3 spells CASSLDMVGEQYF. DNA for the CDR3: TGTGCCAGCAGCTTGGACATGGTAGGGGAGCAGTACTTC.

This clone appeared once. J is TRBJ2-1 and V is TRBV7-6; D is possibly TRBD2 (5 bases). This CDR3 is 13 amino acids long. The V end lost 5 bases, the J end lost 7 bases, and 12 bases lay between the germline ends. Germline V gene lookup returns CDR1 SGHVS and CDR2 FNYEAQ. For the CDR3, the DNA is TGTGCCAGCAGCCGACCAGAGGGTAATGAGCAGTTCTTC. The encoded protein is CASSRPEGNEQFF.

The chain is built from TRBV9 and TRBJ2-7, with D maybe TRBD2 (6 bases). Trimming cost V 0 bases and J 7 bases, with 14 bases left between them. The CDR3 contains 14 residues. Germline CDR1 SGDLS, CDR2 YYNGEE. The CDR3 nucleotides are TGTGCCAGCAGCGTAGCGGGAGACACGGGGGAGCAGTACTTC. Its protein is CASSVAGDTGEQYF.

This chain joins TRBV25-1 and TRBJ2-1, with 8 bases matching TRBD2. CDR1 and CDR2 (germline): MGHDK, SYGVNS. The CDR3 has 16 amino acids. Unmatched junction bases numbered 6, after V lost 2 bases and J lost 3 bases. DNA of the CDR3: TGTGCCAGCAGTGAAAGGGTCGGGGGGGTCTACAATGAGCAGTTCTTC. Translating it yields CASSERVGGVYNEQFF.

This clone was observed a handful of times. The gene calls are TRBV28 and TRBJ1-2, with TRBD1 matching 9 bases. The CDR3 is made up of 13 amino acids. The germline gives CDR1 MDHEN, CDR2 SYDVKM. The ends lost 7 bases at V and 6 bases at J; junction bases unmatched: 6. CDR3 in amino acids: CASNQQGADGYTF. The DNA of the CDR3 is TGTGCCAGCAATCAACAGGGGGCTGATGGCTACACCTTC.

This clone occurred many times. The V gene is TRBV10-3, the J gene TRBJ1-1, with 8 bases matching TRBD1. CDR3 length: 14 residues. Trimming at V came to 4 bases and at J to 4 bases, leaving 5 bases not matched to a gene. Germline loops: CDR1 ENHRY, CDR2 SYGVKD. For the CDR3, the DNA is TGTGCCATCAGTGGGACAGGGTCGACCACTGAAGCTTTCTTT. As protein: CAISGTGSTTEAFF.

J is TRBJ2-5 and V is TRBV6-1; no definite D call. The V gene lost 1 base and the J gene lost 7 bases, with 13 bases spanning the gap. The CDR3 is 14 amino acids. The germline V gene has CDR1 MNHNS and CDR2 SASEGT. CDR3 bases: TGTGCCAGCAGTGAAGAGCTTAGAGAGCGGACCCAGTACTTC. It specifies CASSEELRERTQYF.

This rearrangement joins TRBV27 to TRBJ2-3; 12 bases are shared with TRBD2. With V trimmed by 5 bases and J by 5 bases, 5 bases remained unmatched. The CDR3 is 15 amino acids. CDR1 is MNHEY, CDR2 SMNVEV, per germline (reference sequence). The CDR3 region is CASSKRLAGEDTQYF. The CDR3 DNA is TGTGCCAGCAGTAAAAGACTAGCGGGAGAAGATACGCAGTATTTT.

This clone has just a few counts. The rearrangement joins TRBV7-8 to TRBJ1-3; D gene unclear. V was shortened by 5 bases and J by 4 bases, with 3 bases between the two germline ends. The CDR3 loop spans 11 amino acids. The V gene's germline CDR1 is SGHVS and CDR2 FQNEAQ. The CDR3 DNA reads TGTGCCAGCAGCCTCGGAAACACCATATATTTT. It codes for CASSLGNTIYF. The whole variable domain, filled in from reference TRBV7-8 and TRBJ1-3, reads GAGVSQSPRYKVAKRGQDVALRCDPISGHVSLFWYQQALGQGPEFLTYFQNEAQLDKSGLPSDRFFAERPEGSVSTLKIQRTQQEDSAVYLCASSLGNTIYFGEGSWLTVV.

The chain couples TRBV5-1 to TRBJ1-2; 11 positions match TRBD1. Germline V gene sequence: CDR1 SGHRS, CDR2 YFSETQ. The CDR3 length is 14 residues. V lost 4 bases to trimming and J lost 8 bases; unmatched junction nucleotides: 7. The DNA for the CDR3 is TGCGCCAGCAGCCAGGGACAGGGGGTAAACGGCTACACCTTC. It codes for CASSQGQGVNGYTF.